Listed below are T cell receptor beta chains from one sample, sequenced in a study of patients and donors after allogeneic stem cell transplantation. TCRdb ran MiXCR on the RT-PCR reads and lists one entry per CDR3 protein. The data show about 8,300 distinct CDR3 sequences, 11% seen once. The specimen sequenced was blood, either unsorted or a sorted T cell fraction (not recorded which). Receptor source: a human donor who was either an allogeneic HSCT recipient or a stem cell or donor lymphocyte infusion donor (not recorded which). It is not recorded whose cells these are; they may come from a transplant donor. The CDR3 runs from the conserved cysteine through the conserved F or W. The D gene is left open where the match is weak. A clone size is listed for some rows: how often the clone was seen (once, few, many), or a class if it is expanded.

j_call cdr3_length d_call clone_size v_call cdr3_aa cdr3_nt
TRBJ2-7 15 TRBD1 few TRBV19 CASTTGGEPIYEQYF TGTGCCAGTACCACAGGGGGAGAGCCTATCTACGAGCAGTACTTC
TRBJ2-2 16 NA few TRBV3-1 CASSQETRGLTGELFF TGTGCCAGCAGCCAAGAGACGAGAGGGCTGACCGGGGAGCTGTTTTTT
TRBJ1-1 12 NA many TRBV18 CASSLLDREAFF TGTGCCAGCTCACTTCTGGACAGAGAAGCTTTCTTT
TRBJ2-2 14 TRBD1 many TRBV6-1 CASSGQGADGELFF TGTGCCAGCAGTGGACAGGGGGCCGACGGGGAGCTGTTTTTT
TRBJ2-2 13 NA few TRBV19 CASSLRATGELFF TGTGCCAGTAGTCTCAGGGCCACCGGGGAGCTGTTTTTT
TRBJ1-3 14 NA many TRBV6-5 CASSYRGSGNTIYF TGTGCCAGCAGTTACAGGGGCTCCGGAAACACCATATATTTT
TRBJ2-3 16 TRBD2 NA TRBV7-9 CASSPKKRGSTDTQYF TGTGCCAGCAGCCCCAAGAAGCGGGGGAGCACAGATACGCAGTATTTT
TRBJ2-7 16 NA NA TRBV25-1 CASSERRTVLPYEQYF TGTGCCAGCAGTGAAAGAAGGACAGTCCTCCCCTACGAGCAGTACTTC
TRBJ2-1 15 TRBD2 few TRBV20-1 CSASQASGGYNEQFF TGCAGTGCCAGTCAAGCTAGCGGGGGGTACAATGAGCAGTTCTTC
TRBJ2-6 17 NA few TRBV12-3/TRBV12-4 CASSFGGPLSGANVLTF TGTGCCAGCAGTTTTGGGGGTCCCCTCTCTGGGGCCAACGTCCTGACTTTC
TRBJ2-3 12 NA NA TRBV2 CASSELTPLQYF TGTGCCAGCAGTGAACTTACCCCTCTGCAGTATTTT
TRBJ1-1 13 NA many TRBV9 CASSAIGNTEAFF TGTGCCAGCAGCGCCATAGGGAACACTGAAGCTTTCTTT
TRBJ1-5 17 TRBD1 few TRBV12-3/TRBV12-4 CASSFAGTGGSNQPQHF TGTGCCAGCAGTTTCGCCGGGACAGGAGGTAGCAATCAGCCCCAGCATTTT
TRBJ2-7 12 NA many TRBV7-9 CASSFLASEQYF TGTGCCAGCAGCTTCTTAGCTTCCGAGCAGTACTTC
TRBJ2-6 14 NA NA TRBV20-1 CNTDILSGANVLTF TGCAATACGGACATTCTCTCTGGGGCCAACGTCCTGACTTTC
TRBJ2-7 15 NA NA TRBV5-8 CASSLRLTADYEQYF TGTGCCAGCAGCTTGCGGTTGACAGCAGACTACGAGCAGTACTTC
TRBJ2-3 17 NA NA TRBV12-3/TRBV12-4 CASSLAGGPLYTDTQYF TGTGCCAGCAGTTTAGCGGGGGGGCCTCTCTACACAGATACGCAGTATTTT
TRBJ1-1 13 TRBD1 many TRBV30 CAWSNRGDTEAFF TGTGCCTGGAGCAACAGGGGAGACACTGAAGCTTTCTTT
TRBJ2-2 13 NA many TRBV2 CASNTGVVGELFF TGTGCCAGCAATACAGGTGTCGTCGGGGAGCTGTTTTTT
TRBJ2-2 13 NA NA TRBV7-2 CASTDYPTGELFF TGTGCCAGTACGGACTACCCCACCGGGGAGCTGTTTTTT
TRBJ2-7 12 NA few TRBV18 CASSPRQDEQYF TGTGCCAGCTCACCTAGACAGGACGAGCAGTACTTC
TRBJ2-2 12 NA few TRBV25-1 CASSRNTGELFF TGTGCCAGCAGCCGAAACACCGGGGAGCTGTTTTTT
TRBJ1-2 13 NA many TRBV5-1 CASSPDGIYGYTF TGCGCCAGCAGCCCGGACGGGATTTATGGCTACACCTTC
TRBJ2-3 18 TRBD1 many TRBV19 CASRTSGWGTGAGDTQYF TGTGCCAGTAGAACCTCTGGGTGGGGGACAGGGGCTGGAGATACGCAGTATTTT
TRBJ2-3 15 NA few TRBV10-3 CAISVSTGNPDTQYF TGTGCCATCAGTGTATCCACGGGGAACCCAGATACGCAGTATTTT
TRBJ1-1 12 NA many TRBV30 CAWSSGWTEAFF TGTGCCTGGAGTTCAGGGTGGACTGAAGCTTTCTTT
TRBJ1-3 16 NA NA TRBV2 CASSVGQPPSGNTIYF TGTGCCAGCAGTGTCGGACAGCCTCCCTCTGGAAACACCATATATTTT
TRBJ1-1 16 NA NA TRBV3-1 CASSPGVKRLDTEAFF TGTGCCAGCAGTCCAGGGGTGAAGAGGTTGGACACTGAAGCTTTCTTT
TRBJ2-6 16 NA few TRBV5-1 CASSLEWGGGANVLTF TGCGCCAGCAGCTTGGAGTGGGGAGGTGGGGCCAACGTCCTGACTTTC
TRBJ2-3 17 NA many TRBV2 CASSLRLTALTTDTQYF TGTGCCAGCAGTCTACGACTGACAGCGCTTACCACAGATACGCAGTATTTT
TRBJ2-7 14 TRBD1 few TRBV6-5 CASRLTGSSYEQYF TGTGCCAGCAGGCTGACAGGGAGCTCCTACGAGCAGTACTTC
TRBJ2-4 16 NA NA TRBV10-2 CASSPQGRLTKNIQYF TGCGCCAGCAGTCCCCAGGGTAGACTAACCAAAAACATTCAGTACTTC
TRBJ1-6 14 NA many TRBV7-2 CASIGTRGNSPLHF TGTGCCAGCATCGGCACTCGTGGGAATTCACCCCTCCACTTT
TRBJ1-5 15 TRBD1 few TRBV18 CASSPGTGEDQPQHF TGTGCCAGCTCACCTGGGACAGGGGAGGATCAGCCCCAGCATTTT
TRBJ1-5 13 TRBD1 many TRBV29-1 CSVRQGSNQPQHF TGCAGCGTCAGACAGGGATCCAATCAGCCCCAGCATTTT
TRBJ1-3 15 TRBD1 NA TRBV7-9 CASRPTGGTGNTIYF TGTGCCAGCAGACCAACAGGGGGAACTGGAAACACCATATATTTT